This is a list of T cell receptor beta chains from one sample in a study of T cell responses to AZD1222 COVID-19 vaccine. Sequencing was performed with immunoSEQ multiplex PCR; in TCRdb, only in-frame clones are kept and a portion is missing. The table shows some 120,000 clones, with around 92% occurring only once. Sequenced here: peripheral blood, sampled on day 0 of AZD1222 vaccination. These receptors were taken from an adult in good health. Both conserved end residues are part of each CDR3. D genes are given only for firm matches. Expanded clones get a size class; other rows say once, few or many, or leave the size out.

j_gene	abundance	len	v_gene	d_gene	CDR3aa	CDR3nt
TRBJ1-1	.	14	TRBV10-3	.	CAISESRQNTEAFF	TGTGCCATCAGTGAGTCGCGTCAGAACACTGAAGCTTTCTTT
TRBJ1-1	.	15	TRBV29-1	.	CSVDLRSGPRTEAFF	TGCAGCGTTGATTTACGTAGTGGCCCCAGGACTGAAGCTTTCTTT
TRBJ2-7	.	15	TRBV28	.	CASTSLGAGFYEQYF	TGTGCCAGCACCTCACTGGGGGCAGGGTTCTACGAGCAGTACTTC
TRBJ2-5	once	13	TRBV11-2	.	CASSPGNGETQYF	TGTGCCAGCAGCCCTGGTAACGGGGAGACCCAGTACTTC
TRBJ2-2	few	17	TRBV13	.	CASSLRGGQIDTGELFF	TGTGCCAGCAGCTTAAGGGGGGGACAGATTGACACCGGGGAGCTGTTTTTT
TRBJ2-7	.	16	TRBV11-2	TRBD2	CASTQRVAGGPHEQYF	TGTGCCAGCACCCAACGGGTGGCGGGAGGGCCCCACGAGCAGTACTTC
TRBJ2-1	.	16	TRBV7-6	TRBD2	CASSLDLGGSPNEQFF	TGTGCCAGCAGCCTCGACCTCGGGGGGTCCCCTAATGAGCAGTTCTTC
TRBJ1-2	few	15	TRBV19	TRBD1	CASSPQDRGDGGYTF	TGTGCCAGTAGTCCCCAGGACAGGGGGGATGGTGGCTACACCTTC
TRBJ1-1	once	13	TRBV7-3	.	CASSWTANTEAFF	TGTGCCAGCAGCTGGACAGCAAACACTGAAGCTTTCTTT
TRBJ1-6	.	17	TRBV28	.	CASNFRWTDSTNSPLHF	TGTGCCAGCAATTTCCGGTGGACAGACAGCACGAATTCACCCCTCCACTTT
TRBJ1-2	.	15	TRBV6-5	TRBD1	CASKDPGQGRSGYTF	TGTGCCAGCAAGGATCCGGGACAGGGGCGTTCAGGCTACACCTTC
TRBJ2-5	.	16	TRBV9	TRBD1	CASSTGTGVMGETQYF	TGTGCCAGCAGCACCGGGACAGGGGTGATGGGAGAGACCCAGTACTTC
TRBJ2-7	.	14	TRBV18	.	CASSPAGAGGEQYF	TGTGCCAGCTCACCGGCGGGGGCTGGGGGCGAGCAGTACTTC
TRBJ2-5	.	14	TRBV20-1	TRBD1	CSANDRAPQETQYF	TGCAGTGCTAATGACAGGGCTCCCCAAGAGACCCAGTACTTC
TRBJ1-1	.	15	TRBV18	.	CASSPTARGETEAFF	TGTGCCAGCTCACCCACCGCTCGGGGGGAGACTGAAGCTTTCTTT
TRBJ2-2	.	13	TRBV5-4	.	CASSPPLSGELFF	TGTGCCAGCAGCCCGCCCCTCTCCGGGGAGCTGTTTTTT
TRBJ1-2	.	12	TRBV6-5	.	CASGAPEGGYTF	TGTGCCAGCGGGGCGCCGGAGGGTGGCTACACCTTC
TRBJ2-1	.	13	TRBV6-5	.	CASTRPMNNEQFF	TGTGCCAGCACCAGACCTATGAACAATGAGCAGTTCTTC
TRBJ2-7	.	17	TRBV4-1	TRBD1	CASSQGQGPTSSYEQYF	TGCGCCAGCAGCCAAGGACAGGGGCCTACAAGCTCCTACGAGCAGTACTTC
TRBJ1-3	.	11	TRBV30	.	CAWSPGNTIYF	TGTGCCTGGAGTCCTGGAAACACCATATATTTT
TRBJ1-2	.	12	TRBV4-1	.	CASSRRDNSYTF	TGCGCCAGCAGCCGAAGGGACAATAGCTACACCTTC
TRBJ2-1	.	12	TRBV28	.	CASGLASHEQFF	TGTGCCAGTGGGCTAGCTTCTCATGAGCAGTTCTTC
TRBJ2-2	.	14	TRBV9	TRBD1	CASSWAGGTGELFF	TGTGCCAGCAGCTGGGCAGGGGGTACCGGGGAGCTGTTTTTT
TRBJ2-3	.	14	TRBV7-2	.	CASSPGIGADTQYF	TGTGCCAGCAGCCCAGGTATAGGGGCAGATACGCAGTATTTT
TRBJ2-7	.	15	TRBV11-2	TRBD1	CASRGLRDRGYEQYF	TGTGCCAGCAGAGGTCTGCGGGACAGGGGGTACGAGCAGTACTTC
TRBJ2-3	.	12	TRBV10-1	.	CASSRETDTQYF	TGCGCCAGCAGCCGAGAAACAGATACGCAGTATTTT